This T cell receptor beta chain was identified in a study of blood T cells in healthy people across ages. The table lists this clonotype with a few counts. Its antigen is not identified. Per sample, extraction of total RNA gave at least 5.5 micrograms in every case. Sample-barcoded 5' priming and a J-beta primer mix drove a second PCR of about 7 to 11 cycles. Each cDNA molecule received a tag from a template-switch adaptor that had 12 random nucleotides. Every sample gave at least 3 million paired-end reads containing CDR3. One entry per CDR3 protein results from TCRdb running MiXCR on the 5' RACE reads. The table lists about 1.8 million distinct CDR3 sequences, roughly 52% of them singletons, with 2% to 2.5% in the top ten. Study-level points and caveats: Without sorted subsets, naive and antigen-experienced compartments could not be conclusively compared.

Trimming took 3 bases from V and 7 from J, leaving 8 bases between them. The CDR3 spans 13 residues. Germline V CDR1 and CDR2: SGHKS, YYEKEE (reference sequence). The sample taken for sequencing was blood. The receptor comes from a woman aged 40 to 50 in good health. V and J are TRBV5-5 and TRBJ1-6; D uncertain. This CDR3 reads CASSSRFNSPLHF. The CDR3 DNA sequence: TGTGCCAGCAGCTCGCGCTTCAATTCACCCCTCCACTTT.